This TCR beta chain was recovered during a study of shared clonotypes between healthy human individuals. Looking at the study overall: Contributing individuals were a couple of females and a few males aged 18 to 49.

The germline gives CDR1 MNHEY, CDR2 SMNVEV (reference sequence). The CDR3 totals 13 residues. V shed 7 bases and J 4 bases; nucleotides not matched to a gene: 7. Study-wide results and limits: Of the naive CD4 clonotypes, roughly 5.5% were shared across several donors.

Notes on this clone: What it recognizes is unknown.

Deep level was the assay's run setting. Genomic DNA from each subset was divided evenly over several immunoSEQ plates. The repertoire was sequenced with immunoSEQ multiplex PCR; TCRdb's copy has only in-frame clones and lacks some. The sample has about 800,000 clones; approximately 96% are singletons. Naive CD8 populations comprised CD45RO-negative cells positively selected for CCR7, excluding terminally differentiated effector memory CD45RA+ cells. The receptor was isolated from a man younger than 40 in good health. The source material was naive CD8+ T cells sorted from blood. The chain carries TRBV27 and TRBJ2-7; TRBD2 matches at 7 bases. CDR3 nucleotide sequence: TGTGCCAGCACTCCGGGACTAAATTACGAGCAGTACTTC. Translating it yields CASTPGLNYEQYF.